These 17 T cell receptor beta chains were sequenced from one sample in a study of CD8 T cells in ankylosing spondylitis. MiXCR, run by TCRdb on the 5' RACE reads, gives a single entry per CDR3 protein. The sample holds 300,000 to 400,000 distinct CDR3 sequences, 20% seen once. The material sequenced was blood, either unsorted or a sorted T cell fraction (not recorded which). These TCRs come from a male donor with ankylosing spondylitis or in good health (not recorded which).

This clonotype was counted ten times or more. The CDR3 loop reads CASSPAEELGDQETQYF. CDR3 DNA: TGCGCCAGCAGCCCAGCAGAGGAATTAGGGGACCAAGAGACCCAGTACTTC. The rearrangement joins TRBV4-1 to TRBJ2-5; D may be TRBD1 (5 bases). Per germline, CDR1 MGHRA and CDR2 YSYEKL. Trimming cost V 4 bases and J 0 bases, with 18 bases left between them. This CDR3 has 17 amino acids.

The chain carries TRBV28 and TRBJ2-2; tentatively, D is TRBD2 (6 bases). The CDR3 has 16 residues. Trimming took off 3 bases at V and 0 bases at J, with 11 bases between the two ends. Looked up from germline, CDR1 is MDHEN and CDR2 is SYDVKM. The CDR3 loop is CASSFRTSSNTGELFF. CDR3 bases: TGTGCCAGCAGTTTTAGAACTAGCTCGAACACCGGGGAGCTGTTTTTT. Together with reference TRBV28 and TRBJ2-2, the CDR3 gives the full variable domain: DVKVTQSSRYLVKRTGEKVFLECVQDMDHENMFWYRQDPGLGLRLIYFSYDVKMKEKGDIPEGYSVSREKKERFSLILESASTNQTSMYLCASSFRTSSNTGELFFGEGSRLTVL.

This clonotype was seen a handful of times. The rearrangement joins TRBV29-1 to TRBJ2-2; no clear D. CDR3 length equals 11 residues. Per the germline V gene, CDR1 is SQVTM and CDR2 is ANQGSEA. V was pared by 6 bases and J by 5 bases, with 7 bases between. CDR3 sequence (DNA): TGCAGCGTCCCCATTACCGGGGAGCTGTTTTTT. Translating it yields CSVPITGELFF.

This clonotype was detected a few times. In DNA, the CDR3 is TGTGCCAGCAGCCTCACAGGTTTCAGCAATCAGCCCCAGCATTTT. It codes for CASSLTGFSNQPQHF. V is TRBV5-6 and J is TRBJ1-5; perhaps TRBD1 as D (5 bases). This CDR3 contains 15 residues. Per the germline V gene, CDR1 is SGHDT and CDR2 is YYEEEE. V gave up 4 bases and J gave up 1 base, with 12 bases separating them.

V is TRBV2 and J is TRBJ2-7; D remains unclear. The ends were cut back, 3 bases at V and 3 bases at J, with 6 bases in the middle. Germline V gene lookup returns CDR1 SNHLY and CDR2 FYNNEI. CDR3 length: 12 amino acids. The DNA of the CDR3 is TGTGCCAGCAGTGACAGCCTCTACGAGCAGTACTTC. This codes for CASSDSLYEQYF.

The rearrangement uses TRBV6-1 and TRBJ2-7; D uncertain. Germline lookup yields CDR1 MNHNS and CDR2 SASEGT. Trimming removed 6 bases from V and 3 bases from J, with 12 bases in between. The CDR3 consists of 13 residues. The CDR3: CASSLTWGYEQYF. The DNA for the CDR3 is TGTGCCAGCAGCCTCACTTGGGGCTACGAGCAGTACTTC.

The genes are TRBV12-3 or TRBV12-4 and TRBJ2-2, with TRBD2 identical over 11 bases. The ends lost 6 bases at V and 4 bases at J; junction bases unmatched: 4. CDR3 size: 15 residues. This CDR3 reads CASSASGGITGELFF. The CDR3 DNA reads TGTGCCAGCAGCGCTAGCGGGGGGATCACCGGGGAGCTGTTTTTT.

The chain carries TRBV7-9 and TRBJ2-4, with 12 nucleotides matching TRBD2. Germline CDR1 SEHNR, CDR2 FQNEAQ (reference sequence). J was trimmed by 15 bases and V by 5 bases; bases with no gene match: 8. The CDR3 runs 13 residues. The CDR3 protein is CASSDRLAGDWYF. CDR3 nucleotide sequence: TGTGCCAGCAGCGACCGACTAGCGGGGGACTGGTACTTC.

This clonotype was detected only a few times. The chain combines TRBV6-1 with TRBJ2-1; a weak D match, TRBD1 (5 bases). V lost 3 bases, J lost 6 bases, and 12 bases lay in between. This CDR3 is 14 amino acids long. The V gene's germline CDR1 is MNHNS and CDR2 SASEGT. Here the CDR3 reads CASSEAAGSNEQFF. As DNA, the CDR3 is TGTGCCAGCAGTGAGGCGGCAGGGTCCAATGAGCAGTTCTTC.

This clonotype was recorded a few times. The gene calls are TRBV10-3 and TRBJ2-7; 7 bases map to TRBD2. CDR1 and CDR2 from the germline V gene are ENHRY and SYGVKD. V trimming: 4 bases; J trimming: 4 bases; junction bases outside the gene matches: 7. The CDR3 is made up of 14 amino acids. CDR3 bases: TGTGCCATCAGTGTGGCAGGGAGGGAGTACGAGCAGTACTTC. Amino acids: CAISVAGREYEQYF.

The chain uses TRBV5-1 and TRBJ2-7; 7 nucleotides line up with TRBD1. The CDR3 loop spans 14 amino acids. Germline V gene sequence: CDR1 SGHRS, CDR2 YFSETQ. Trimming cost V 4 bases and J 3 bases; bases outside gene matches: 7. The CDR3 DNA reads TGCGCCAGCAGCCACCGGGACAGCTACTACGAGCAGTACTTC. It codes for CASSHRDSYYEQYF. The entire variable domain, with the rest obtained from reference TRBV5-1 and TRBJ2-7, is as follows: KAGVTQTPRYLIKTRGQQVTLSCSPISGHRSVSWYQQTPGQGLQFLFEYFSETQRNKGNFPGRFSGRQFSNSRSEMNVSTLELGDSALYLCASSHRDSYYEQYFGPGTRLTVT.

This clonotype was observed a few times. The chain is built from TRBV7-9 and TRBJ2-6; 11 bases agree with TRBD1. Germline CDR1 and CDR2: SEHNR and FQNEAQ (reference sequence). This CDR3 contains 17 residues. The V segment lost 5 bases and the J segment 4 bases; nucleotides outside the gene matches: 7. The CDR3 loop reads CASSTGTGGFGANVLTF. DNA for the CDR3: TGTGCCAGCAGCACCGGGACAGGGGGGTTCGGGGCCAACGTCCTGACTTTC. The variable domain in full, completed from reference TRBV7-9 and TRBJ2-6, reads DTGVSQNPRHKITKRGQNVTFRCDPISEHNRLYWYRQTLGQGPEFLTYFQNEAQLEKSRLLSDRFSAERPKGSFSTLEIQRTEQGDSAMYLCASSTGTGGFGANVLTFGAGSRLTVL.

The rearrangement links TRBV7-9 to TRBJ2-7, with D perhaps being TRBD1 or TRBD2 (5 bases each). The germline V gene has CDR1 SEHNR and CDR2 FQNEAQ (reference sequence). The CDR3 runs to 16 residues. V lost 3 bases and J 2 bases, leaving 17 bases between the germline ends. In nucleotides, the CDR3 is TGTGCCAGCAGCTTCCGGTTCCGGGACGGAACCTACGAGCAGTACTTC. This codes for CASSFRFRDGTYEQYF. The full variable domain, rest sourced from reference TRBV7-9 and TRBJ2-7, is DTGVSQNPRHKITKRGQNVTFRCDPISEHNRLYWYRQTLGQGPEFLTYFQNEAQLEKSRLLSDRFSAERPKGSFSTLEIQRTEQGDSAMYLCASSFRFRDGTYEQYFGPGTRLTVT.

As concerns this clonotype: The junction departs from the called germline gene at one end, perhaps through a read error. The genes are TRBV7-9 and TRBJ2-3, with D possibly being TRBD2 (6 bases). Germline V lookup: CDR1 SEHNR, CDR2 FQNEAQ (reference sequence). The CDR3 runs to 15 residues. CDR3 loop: CASSPSSASGDTQNF. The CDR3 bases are TGTGCCAGCAGCCCTTCTAGCGCCTCGGGAGATACGCAGAATTTT. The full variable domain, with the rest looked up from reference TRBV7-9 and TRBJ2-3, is DTGVSQNPRHKITKRGQNVTFRCDPISEHNRLYWYRQTLGQGPEFLTYFQNEAQLEKSRLLSDRFSAERPKGSFSTLEIQRTEQGDSAMYLCASSPSSASGDTQNFGPGTRLTVL.

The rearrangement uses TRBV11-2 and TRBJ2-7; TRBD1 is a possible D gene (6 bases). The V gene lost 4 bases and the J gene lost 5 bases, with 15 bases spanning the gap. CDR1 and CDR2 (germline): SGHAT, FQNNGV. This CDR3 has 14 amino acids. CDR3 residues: CASSSMTGYDEQYF. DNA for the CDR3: TGTGCCAGCAGCTCTATGACAGGTTATGACGAGCAGTACTTC. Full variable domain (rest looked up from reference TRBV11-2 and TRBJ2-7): EAGVAQSPRYKIIEKRQSVAFWCNPISGHATLYWYQQILGQGPKLLIQFQNNGVVDDSQLPKDRFSAERLKGVDSTLKIQPAKLEDSAVYLCASSSMTGYDEQYFGPGTRLTVT.

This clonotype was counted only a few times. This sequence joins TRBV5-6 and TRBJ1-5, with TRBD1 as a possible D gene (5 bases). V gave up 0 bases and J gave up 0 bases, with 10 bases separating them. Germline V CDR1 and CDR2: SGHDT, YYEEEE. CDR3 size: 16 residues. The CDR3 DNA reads TGTGCCAGCAGCTTGGCGGGGACCAATAGCAATCAGCCCCAGCATTTT. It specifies CASSLAGTNSNQPQHF.

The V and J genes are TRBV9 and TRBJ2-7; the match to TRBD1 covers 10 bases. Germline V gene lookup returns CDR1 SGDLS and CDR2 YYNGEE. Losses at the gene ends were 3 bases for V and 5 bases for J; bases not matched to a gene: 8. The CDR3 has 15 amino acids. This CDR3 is CASSATGTGVHEQYF. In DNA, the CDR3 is TGTGCCAGCAGCGCAACCGGGACAGGGGTCCACGAGCAGTACTTC.